The 23 T cell receptor beta chains presented below share a single source sample, sequenced in a study of blood T cell repertoires in COVID-19. Data came from immunoSEQ multiplex PCR; TCRdb stores just in-frame clones and leaves some out. This sample carries around 100,000 clones, almost 90% of them seen once, and the ten largest clones take 5%. Sequenced material: peripheral blood. These receptor sequences come from a human donor in a cohort sampled during active COVID-19.

The gene calls are TRBV7-2 and TRBJ2-7; TRBD2 aligns across 7 bases. The CDR3 covers 13 residues. After removal of 0 bases from V and 6 bases from J, the junction contained 2 bases not matched to a gene. Germline V gives CDR1 SGHTA, CDR2 FQGNSA. The CDR3 spells CASSLAGGPEQYF. In DNA, the CDR3 is TGTGCCAGCAGCTTAGCGGGAGGGCCCGAGCAGTACTTC.

The chain is built from TRBV2 and TRBJ2-3, with 14 nucleotides matching TRBD2. The CDR3 extends over 16 amino acids. V dropped 5 bases and J dropped 5; count of bases not matched to a gene: 6. Germline V gene data show CDR1 as SNHLY and CDR2 as FYNNEI. The CDR3 DNA reads TGTGCCAGCAGTTTGGGACTAGCGGGAGCGAGAGATACGCAGTATTTT. It specifies CASSLGLAGARDTQYF. Variable domain in full (rest from reference TRBV2 and TRBJ2-3): EPEVTQTPSHQVTQMGQEVILRCVPISNHLYFYWYRQILGQKVEFLVSFYNNEISEKSEIFDDQFSVERPDGSNFTLKIRSTKLEDSAMYFCASSLGLAGARDTQYFGPGTRLTVL.

Concerning this clone: Germline and junction disagree at one end, which may indicate a read error. The rearrangement links TRBV12-3 or TRBV12-4 to TRBJ2-1; TRBD2 matches at 12 bases. This CDR3 contains 13 residues. The CDR3 here is CASSRRLAGAPVF. CDR3 nucleotides: TGTGCCAGCAGCCGAAGACTAGCGGGGGCACCGGTCTTC.

In this sample, this clone turned up a few times. This sequence joins TRBV4-1 and TRBJ2-7; TRBD2 matches at 9 bases. Germline CDR1 reads MGHRA; CDR2 reads YSYEKL. V shed 0 bases, J shed 7 bases, and the junction held 10 bases outside the gene matches. This CDR3 comprises 16 residues. The CDR3 spells CASSQDLLAGPLEQYF. Written as DNA, the CDR3 is TGCGCCAGCAGCCAAGATCTACTAGCGGGCCCCCTGGAGCAGTACTTC.

The count of this clone is one. The gene calls are TRBV9 and TRBJ2-1, with a possible D match to TRBD1 (8 bases). The CDR3 loop spans 14 amino acids. V lost 4 bases, J lost 7 bases, and 15 bases lay in between. Germline assignment: CDR1 SGDLS and CDR2 YYNGEE. CDR3 sequence (DNA): TGTGCCAGCAGCACCACAGGGGGGGGGAATGAGCAGTTCTTC. This sequence encodes CASSTTGGGNEQFF. Together with reference TRBV9 and TRBJ2-1, the CDR3 gives the full variable domain: DSGVTQTPKHLITATGQRVTLRCSPRSGDLSVYWYQQSLDQGLQFLIQYYNGEERAKGNILERFSAQQFPDLHSELNLSSLELGDSALYFCASSTTGGGNEQFFGPGTRLTVL.

The gene calls are TRBV19 and TRBJ2-5, with 9 bases identical to TRBD2. Germline V lookup: CDR1 LNHDA, CDR2 SQIVND (reference sequence). The V and J ends lost 5 bases and 4 bases, in that order; junction bases with no gene match: 8. The CDR3 length is 15 residues. The CDR3 sequence is CASSPAGGRRETQYF. CDR3 DNA sequence: TGTGCCAGTAGTCCAGCGGGAGGACGGAGAGAGACCCAGTACTTC.

The rearrangement joins TRBV4-3 to TRBJ1-5; 7 bases map to TRBD1. V shed 2 bases, J shed 6 bases, and the junction held 1 base outside the gene matches. In germline, CDR1 is LGHNA, CDR2 YSLEER. This CDR3 is 13 amino acids long. The CDR3, as DNA: TGCGCCAGCAGCCAAAACAGGGGTCAGCCCCAGCATTTT. This gives the protein CASSQNRGQPQHF.

The chain carries TRBV2 and TRBJ1-1, with D possibly TRBD1 on 5 matching bases. The germline gives CDR1 SNHLY, CDR2 FYNNEI. The CDR3 consists of 12 residues. Trimming shortened V by 5 bases and J by 1 base, and 5 bases separated the two germline ends. The CDR3 coding sequence is TGTGCCAGCAGTACAGGGAACACTGAAGCTTTCTTT. It codes for CASSTGNTEAFF.

CDR3 nucleotide sequence: TGTGCCAGCAGTTTATTCCCACAGGGGGTCGGCTACACCTTC. Translated, it gives CASSLFPQGVGYTF. The chain joins TRBV28 to TRBJ1-2; 8 nucleotides agree with TRBD1. Germline V gives CDR1 MDHEN, CDR2 SYDVKM. V was clipped by 1 base and J by 8 bases; unmatched bases: 6. The CDR3 is 14 residues long.

The CDR3 bases are TGTGCCATTATAGAGGCGGGATCTTCCGGGGAGCTGTTTTTT. Its protein is CAIIEAGSSGELFF. J is TRBJ2-2 and V is TRBV6-5, with D possibly matching TRBD2 (6 bases). This CDR3 is built from 14 residues. Germline loops: CDR1 MNHEY, CDR2 SVGAGI. V was shortened by 10 bases and J by 6 bases, with 18 bases between the two germline ends.

V gene TRBV27 combines with J gene TRBJ1-5, with a possible D match to TRBD1 (5 bases). Per germline, CDR1 MNHEY and CDR2 SMNVEV (reference sequence). This CDR3 has 17 residues. Trimming took off 2 bases at V and 7 bases at J, with 21 bases between the two ends. In DNA form, the CDR3 reads TGTGCCAGCAGTTTACCAGTTTGGGGCAGGTCCGAACAGCCCCAGCATTTT. Protein: CASSLPVWGRSEQPQHF.

The V and J genes are TRBV5-4 and TRBJ1-3, with D possibly being TRBD1 (5 bases). The V end was cut by 5 bases, the J end by 6 bases, with 15 bases between. Germline V lookup: CDR1 SGHNT, CDR2 YYREEE (reference sequence). This CDR3 contains 14 residues. The CDR3 loop is CASSAGPLENTIYF. CDR3 nucleotide sequence: TGTGCCAGCAGTGCGGGACCCCTAGAAAACACCATATATTTT. Drawing the rest from reference TRBV5-4 and TRBJ1-3, the complete variable domain is ETGVTQSPTHLIKTRGQQVTLRCSSQSGHNTVSWYQQALGQGPQFIFQYYREEENGRGNFPPRFSGLQFPNYSSELNVNALELDDSALYLCASSAGPLENTIYFGEGSWLTVV.

The J gene is TRBJ2-7, the V gene TRBV6-6; 9 bases fit TRBD2. Trimming removed 7 bases from V and 0 bases from J; junction bases left unmatched: 7. CDR1 is MNHNY, CDR2 SVGAGI, per germline (reference sequence). CDR3 length: 15 amino acids. The CDR3 loop reads CASTLISGSSYEQYF. In DNA form, the CDR3 reads TGTGCCAGCACCTTAATTAGCGGGAGCTCCTACGAGCAGTACTTC.

The chain couples TRBV10-2 to TRBJ2-2; 9 bases align to TRBD1. V shed 6 bases, J shed 7 bases, and the junction held 6 bases outside the gene matches. CDR3 length: 14 amino acids. Per the germline V gene, CDR1 is WSHSY and CDR2 is SAAADI. The CDR3 here is CASRAQGADGELFF. The CDR3 DNA follows: TGCGCCAGCAGGGCACAGGGGGCGGACGGGGAGCTGTTTTTT.

A word on this clone: This CDR3 is also generated by other DNA sequences in the sample. The genes are TRBV5-1 and TRBJ2-3; D remains ambiguous. CDR1 and CDR2 (germline): SGHRS, YFSETQ. The V and J ends lost 0 bases and 1 base respectively, with 3 bases between them. CDR3 size: 13 residues. The CDR3 reads CASSLAGTDTQYF. DNA for the CDR3: TGCGCCAGCAGCTTGGCGGGCACAGATACGCAGTATTTT.

The chain carries TRBV27 and TRBJ1-1; 9 bases match TRBD1. The germline CDR1 and CDR2 sequences are MNHEY and SMNVEV (reference sequence). Trimming took 4 bases from V and 1 from J; bases not matched to a gene: 13. The CDR3 covers 18 residues. The CDR3 loop reads CASSSDRGVSGGNTEAFF. The DNA of the CDR3 is TGTGCCAGCAGTTCGGACAGGGGAGTTAGCGGGGGGAACACTGAAGCTTTCTTT.

The V gene is TRBV11-3, the J gene TRBJ2-3; weak D call: TRBD2 (7 bases). V was cut by 8 bases and J by 2 bases, with 14 bases left in between. Per germline, CDR1 SGHNT and CDR2 YENEEA. The CDR3 runs 14 residues. CDR3 DNA: TGTGCCAGCGGGGCGGGGGCAGTCACAGATACGCAGTATTTT. This translates into CASGAGAVTDTQYF.

This clone was detected only a few times. J is TRBJ1-2 and V is TRBV28, with a tentative D call TRBD1 (6 bases). The ends were cut back, 3 bases at V and 4 bases at J, with 9 bases in the middle. The CDR3 is made up of 13 amino acids. Germline values: CDR1 MDHEN, CDR2 SYDVKM. As DNA, the CDR3 is TGTGCCAGCAGTTTGGACAGCATCTATGGCTACACCTTC. This gives the protein CASSLDSIYGYTF.

The genes are TRBV28 and TRBJ1-5; D perhaps matches TRBD1 (5 bases). This CDR3 contains 15 residues. Germline V gives CDR1 MDHEN, CDR2 SYDVKM. Trimming cost V 6 bases and J 0 bases, with 12 bases left between them. The CDR3 DNA reads TGTGCCAGCAGGCAGGGCCAGGGTAGCAATCAGCCCCAGCATTTT. It translates to CASRQGQGSNQPQHF.

The rearrangement links TRBV6-5 to TRBJ1-2; D unclear. Germline CDR1 reads MNHEY; CDR2 reads SVGAGI. This CDR3 is 13 amino acids long. Between the trimmed V and J ends, which lost 10 bases and 5 bases, there was a span of 17 bases. In nucleotides, the CDR3 is TGTGCCACCCAACGGGTGGCGAATTATGGCTACACCTTC. Protein sequence: CATQRVANYGYTF.

The chain combines TRBV7-9 with TRBJ2-7, with 7 bases lining up with TRBD1. CDR3 size: 13 residues. The germline CDR1 and CDR2 sequences are SEHNR and FQNEAQ (reference sequence). Trimming cost V 5 bases and J 7 bases; bases outside gene matches: 8. CDR3 protein: CASSRTGVGEQYF. The CDR3 DNA is TGTGCCAGCAGCCGCACAGGGGTGGGAGAGCAGTACTTC. Full variable domain (remainder filled in from reference TRBV7-9 and TRBJ2-7): DTGVSQNPRHKITKRGQNVTFRCDPISEHNRLYWYRQTLGQGPEFLTYFQNEAQLEKSRLLSDRFSAERPKGSFSTLEIQRTEQGDSAMYLCASSRTGVGEQYFGPGTRLTVT.

V is TRBV15 and J is TRBJ2-3, with 11 bases lining up with TRBD2. The CDR3 has 17 amino acids. The germline gives CDR1 LNHNV, CDR2 YYDKDF (reference sequence). Trimming cost V 5 bases and J 3 bases; bases outside gene matches: 10. CDR3 nucleotides: TGTGCCACCAGCGGCCCACTAGCGGGAGTAAGGACAGATACGCAGTATTTT. Its translation is CATSGPLAGVRTDTQYF.

The V gene is TRBV10-3, the J gene TRBJ2-7; D is perhaps TRBD2 (5 bases). This CDR3 is 13 amino acids long. Trimming took 7 bases from V and 3 from J, leaving 13 bases between them. From germline, CDR1 is ENHRY and CDR2 SYGVKD. The DNA for the CDR3 is TGTGCCATCAAGCCGGACTCCCACTACGAGCAGTACTTC. Translated: CAIKPDSHYEQYF.